The 31 T cell receptor beta chains below all came from one sample that was sequenced in a study of patients and donors after allogeneic stem cell transplantation. MiXCR was run by TCRdb on the RT-PCR reads, yielding one entry per CDR3 protein. The sample has a few hundred thousand distinct CDR3 sequences; about 37% are singletons. The sequencing sample was made of blood, either unsorted or a sorted T cell fraction (not recorded which). These TCRs come from a human donor who was either an allogeneic HSCT recipient or a stem cell or donor lymphocyte infusion donor (not recorded which). It is not recorded whose cells these are; they may come from a transplant donor.

V is TRBV29-1 and J is TRBJ1-5, with D unresolved. The CDR3 is 12 residues long. Germline V gives CDR1 SQVTM, CDR2 ANQGSEA. The germline V and J ends were trimmed by 4 bases and 0 bases, with 4 bases remaining between them. The CDR3 DNA follows: TGCAGCGTTGGGGATAGCAATCAGCCCCAGCATTTT. Its translation: CSVGDSNQPQHF.

This clonotype showed up just a few times. The chain carries TRBV5-1 and TRBJ2-3; 7 bases are shared with TRBD1. V dropped 3 bases and J dropped 4; count of bases not matched to a gene: 8. The CDR3 spans 15 residues. Looked up from germline, CDR1 is SGHRS and CDR2 is YFSETQ. The CDR3 region is CASSSRTGWADTQYF. CDR3 DNA: TGCGCCAGCAGCTCCCGGACAGGTTGGGCAGATACGCAGTATTTT.

This clonotype has only one observation. The chain has TRBV15 and TRBJ1-4, with 8 bases fitting TRBD1. V shed 3 bases, J shed 11 bases, and the junction held 14 bases outside the gene matches. Germline V lookup: CDR1 LNHNV, CDR2 YYDKDF (reference sequence). The CDR3 consists of 16 residues. CDR3: CATSSPDWWGQDKLFF. In nucleotides, the CDR3 is TGTGCCACCAGCAGCCCAGATTGGTGGGGACAGGACAAACTGTTTTTT.

This clonotype was counted a few times. The genes are TRBV28 and TRBJ2-1; D unclear. The CDR3 has 13 amino acids. V lost 4 bases, J lost 8 bases, and 12 bases lay in between. Germline values: CDR1 MDHEN, CDR2 SYDVKM. Written as DNA, the CDR3 is TGTGCCAGCAGTTCGAGACGTACGGATGAGCAGTTCTTC. Protein product: CASSSRRTDEQFF.

V usage is TRBV6-6 and J usage is TRBJ2-5; D perhaps matches TRBD1 (6 bases). Trimming shortened V by 1 base and J by 5 bases, and 8 bases separated the two germline ends. CDR1 is MNHNY, CDR2 SVGAGI, per germline (reference sequence). This CDR3 region has 13 residues. The CDR3 loop is CASSYLRGETQYF. For the CDR3, the DNA is TGTGCCAGCAGTTACTTGAGGGGGGAGACCCAGTACTTC.

The chain uses TRBV20-1 and TRBJ1-1, with D perhaps TRBD1 (6 bases). The germline gives CDR1 DFQATT, CDR2 SNEGSKA (reference sequence). This CDR3 has 16 residues. Trimming left V 3 bases short and J 4 bases short, with 21 bases between. The CDR3 spells CSARDPGGALPTEAFF. Here the CDR3 DNA reads TGCAGTGCTAGGGATCCGGGGGGGGCGCTCCCCACTGAAGCTTTCTTT.

This clonotype was detected a few times. The genes are TRBV25-1 and TRBJ1-1; the D is unclear. Trimming removed 8 bases from V and 6 bases from J, with 7 bases in between. From germline, CDR1 is MGHDK and CDR2 SYGVNS. The CDR3 runs 10 residues. CDR3 DNA: TGTGCCAGCCGAGGTGCTGAAGCTTTCTTT. Residues: CASRGAEAFF.

The chain couples TRBV9 to TRBJ1-2; D remains ambiguous. The germline V and J ends were trimmed by 2 bases and 7 bases, with 12 bases remaining between them. The germline V gene encodes CDR1 SGDLS and CDR2 YYNGEE. The CDR3 consists of 13 residues. DNA for the CDR3: TGTGCCAGCAGCGTCGGTAGGGTTGGTGGCTACACCTTC. This gives the protein CASSVGRVGGYTF.

The J gene is TRBJ1-2, the V gene TRBV4-3; possibly TRBD1 for D (5 bases). The germline CDR1 and CDR2 sequences are LGHNA and YSLEER. This CDR3 contains 15 residues. Deletions cut 4 bases from V and 3 bases from J, with 15 bases between. The CDR3 protein is CASSRRLGVDYGYTF. CDR3 in DNA: TGCGCCAGCAGCCGCCGACTGGGGGTAGACTATGGCTACACCTTC.

Only a few counts were recorded for this clonotype. For the CDR3, the DNA is TGTGCCAGCAGCCAGGCTTTGCTAGGGCCTACGGGTGGCTACACCTTC. It encodes CASSQALLGPTGGYTF. The chain is built from TRBV14 and TRBJ1-2; D gene ambiguous. V shed 3 bases and J shed 7 bases, with 21 bases lying between them. Germline CDR1 reads SGHDN; CDR2 reads FVKESK. The CDR3 totals 16 residues.

The chain couples TRBV5-1 to TRBJ2-4; the D gene is possibly TRBD2 (5 bases). CDR1 SGHRS and CDR2 YFSETQ come from the germline V gene. CDR3 length: 16 amino acids. With 4 bases removed from V and 0 bases from J, the gap between germline ends came to 14 bases. The chain's CDR3 is CASSEGLLGAKNIQYF. The CDR3 nucleotides are TGCGCCAGCAGCGAGGGATTACTGGGAGCCAAAAACATTCAGTACTTC.

The rearrangement links TRBV5-1 to TRBJ2-2, with D unresolved. Germline CDR1 reads SGHRS; CDR2 reads YFSETQ. The CDR3 runs to 13 residues. The V gene lost 1 base and the J gene lost 5 bases, with 6 bases spanning the gap. This CDR3 is CASSLTETGELFF. In DNA, the CDR3 is TGCGCCAGCAGCTTGACAGAGACCGGGGAGCTGTTTTTT. The variable domain in full, with the rest retrieved from reference TRBV5-1 and TRBJ2-2, is KAGVTQTPRYLIKTRGQQVTLSCSPISGHRSVSWYQQTPGQGLQFLFEYFSETQRNKGNFPGRFSGRQFSNSRSEMNVSTLELGDSALYLCASSLTETGELFFGEGSRLTVL.

A few counts support this clonotype. V is TRBV27 and J is TRBJ2-5; D remains ambiguous. This CDR3 region has 13 residues. Deletions cut 4 bases from V and 0 bases from J, with 6 bases between. CDR1 MNHEY and CDR2 SMNVEV come from the germline V gene (reference sequence). The CDR3 coding sequence is TGTGCCAGCAGTTCGGCATACCAAGAGACCCAGTACTTC. As protein: CASSSAYQETQYF.

In this sample, this clonotype turned up many times. The chain is built from TRBV12-3 or TRBV12-4 and TRBJ1-5; D unclear. The CDR3 covers 12 residues. V dropped 5 bases and J dropped 4 bases, with 6 bases sitting between them. CDR3 in amino acids: CASSPGNQPQHF. CDR3 sequence (DNA): TGTGCCAGCAGTCCAGGTAATCAGCCCCAGCATTTT.

There are a few counts of this clonotype. The gene calls are TRBV5-1 and TRBJ1-3, with unresolved D. CDR1 and CDR2 (germline): SGHRS, YFSETQ. CDR3 size: 15 residues. Trimming removed 4 bases at V and 2 bases at J, with 13 bases between. CDR3 residues: CASSPAGRTGNTIYF. The CDR3 coding sequence is TGCGCCAGCAGCCCTGCGGGCAGAACTGGAAACACCATATATTTT.

This clonotype was seen a few times. The chain carries TRBV12-3 or TRBV12-4 and TRBJ1-5; the D is unclear. CDR3 size: 15 residues. Trimming removed 2 bases from V and 3 bases from J, with 11 bases in between. The CDR3 sequence is CASSLRRGNNQPQHF. The CDR3 coding sequence is TGTGCCAGCAGTTTACGCCGAGGTAACAATCAGCCCCAGCATTTT.

In the case of this clonotype: The junction does not match germline at one end; this may be a read error. The chain uses TRBV14 and TRBJ1-6; D gene ambiguous. Germline values: CDR1 SGHDN, CDR2 FVKESK. This CDR3 has 15 residues. CDR3 sequence (DNA): TGTGCCAGCACCCAAGACCTGGGCACTGGGTCACCCCTCCACTTT. As protein: CASTQDLGTGSPLHF.

This sequence joins TRBV4-2 and TRBJ2-1, with D maybe TRBD1 (6 bases). The CDR3 has 15 residues. Germline assignment: CDR1 LGHNA and CDR2 YNFKEQ. Trimming stripped 1 base from V and 6 bases from J, with 13 bases between. DNA for the CDR3: TGTGCCAGCAGCCAAGCTCAGGGGACCTCCAATGAGCAGTTCTTC. It is translated as CASSQAQGTSNEQFF.

The chain has TRBV9 and TRBJ2-1; 10 bases are shared with TRBD1. The germline CDR1 and CDR2 sequences are SGDLS and YYNGEE. The CDR3 spans 14 residues. V shed 4 bases and J 9 bases; nucleotides not matched to a gene: 7. The CDR3 bases are TGTGCCAGCAGCCCCCGGGACAGGGGAGGTGAGCAGTTCTTC. Its protein product is CASSPRDRGGEQFF.

V and J are TRBV7-2 and TRBJ2-1; D might be TRBD2 (5 bases). Germline CDR1 reads SGHTA; CDR2 reads FQGNSA. The V end was cut by 5 bases, the J end by 14 bases, with 16 bases between. The CDR3 length is 12 residues. CDR3 bases: TGTGCCAGCAGCCCTAGAGGGCTGGCCAAGTTCTTC. It translates to CASSPRGLAKFF.

J is TRBJ1-5 and V is TRBV4-1; 8 bases agree with TRBD1. Trimming removed 3 bases from V and 4 bases from J; junction bases left unmatched: 8. Germline CDR1 is MGHRA and CDR2 is YSYEKL. The CDR3 contains 16 residues. The CDR3 DNA reads TGCGCCAGCAGCCAGGCCCCAGGGGGCGGGAATCAGCCCCAGCATTTT. Translated: CASSQAPGGGNQPQHF.

The V and J genes are TRBV30 and TRBJ2-4; D possibly corresponds to TRBD2 (5 bases). The CDR3 covers 15 residues. Deletions cut 1 base from V and 1 base from J, with 11 bases between. Germline-derived CDR1 and CDR2 are GTSNPN and SVGIG (reference sequence). CDR3 amino acids: CAWSEIRGAKNIQYF. In DNA, the CDR3 is TGTGCCTGGAGTGAGATCCGAGGGGCCAAAAACATTCAGTACTTC.

A remark on this clonotype: One end of the junction does not line up with germline, which may come from a read error. The gene calls are TRBV27 and TRBJ1-5; a weak D match, TRBD1 (5 bases). The CDR3 is 15 residues long. Germline lookup yields CDR1 MNHEY and CDR2 SMNVEV (reference sequence). CDR3 nucleotides: TGTGCCTGCAGTTACCGGGACGGTAGCAATCAGCCCCAGCATTTT. Encoded protein: CACSYRDGSNQPQHF.

This clonotype was picked up a small number of times. The chain couples TRBV10-3 to TRBJ1-2, with 8 bases lining up with TRBD1. CDR1 and CDR2 from the germline V gene are ENHRY and SYGVKD. The CDR3 is made up of 15 amino acids. The ends lost 5 bases at V and 2 bases at J; junction bases unmatched: 7. The CDR3 here is CAISQGQGGNYGYTF. The CDR3 region has the DNA TGTGCCATCAGTCAAGGACAGGGCGGGAACTATGGCTACACCTTC.

V and J are TRBV20-1 and TRBJ1-1, with a weak D call TRBD1 (6 bases). V was cut by 0 bases and J by 5 bases, with 13 bases left in between. Germline V lookup: CDR1 DFQATT, CDR2 SNEGSKA (reference sequence). The CDR3 runs 14 residues. The DNA of the CDR3 is TGCAGTGCTAGAGATATTACAGGGAGGACTGAAGCTTTCTTT. As protein: CSARDITGRTEAFF.

This clonotype was observed a handful of times. The chain couples TRBV12-3 or TRBV12-4 to TRBJ2-7; perhaps TRBD1 as D (5 bases). V was pared by 6 bases and J by 1 base, with 16 bases between. The CDR3 extends over 15 amino acids. The CDR3 nucleotides are TGTGCCAGCAGCCTCCCCGACAGCCTTTCCTACGAGCAGTACTTC. This codes for CASSLPDSLSYEQYF.

CDR3 coding DNA: TGCGCCAGCAGCTTTACTGTAAGCTCCTACGAGCAGTACTTC. Translated: CASSFTVSSYEQYF. The V and J genes are TRBV5-1 and TRBJ2-7; the D is unclear. Germline V gene data show CDR1 as SGHRS and CDR2 as YFSETQ. The germline V and J ends were trimmed by 2 bases and 0 bases, with 9 bases remaining between them. The CDR3 consists of 14 residues.

This clonotype was seen only a few times. This chain links TRBV6-2 or TRBV6-3 with TRBJ1-5, with a tentative D call TRBD1 (5 bases). This CDR3 is 14 amino acids long. Trimming left V 5 bases short and J 3 bases short, with 11 bases between. The germline gives CDR1 MNHEY, CDR2 SVGEGT. The CDR3 spells CASSGGGTNQPQHF. CDR3 coding DNA: TGTGCCAGCAGTGGGGGGGGTACCAATCAGCCCCAGCATTTT.

This clonotype was seen at least ten times. The chain links TRBV20-1 to TRBJ1-1; 7 nucleotides match TRBD1. The germline V gene encodes CDR1 DFQATT and CDR2 SNEGSKA (reference sequence). After removal of 2 bases from V and 5 bases from J, the junction contained 8 bases not matched to a gene. The CDR3 is made up of 14 amino acids. Here the CDR3 DNA reads TGCAGTGCTAGAATGAGAGACAGGGTGACTGAAGCTTTCTTT. Protein sequence: CSARMRDRVTEAFF.

The genes are TRBV20-1 and TRBJ2-2; D gene unclear. This CDR3 is built from 16 residues. The germline V gene has CDR1 DFQATT and CDR2 SNEGSKA (reference sequence). V dropped 0 bases and J dropped 2 bases, with 13 bases sitting between them. CDR3 nucleotide sequence: TGCAGTGCTAGAGATTGGGCAGTTGCCAACACCGGGGAGCTGTTTTTT. This codes for CSARDWAVANTGELFF.

The chain recombines TRBV2 with TRBJ2-1; 10 positions agree with TRBD2. This CDR3 is built from 14 residues. The germline gives CDR1 SNHLY, CDR2 FYNNEI. Trimming removed 8 bases from V and 7 bases from J; junction bases left unmatched: 8. This CDR3 is CASGWLSGGNEQFF. The CDR3 coding sequence is TGTGCCAGCGGCTGGCTTAGCGGGGGGAATGAGCAGTTCTTC. The full variable domain, with the rest looked up from reference TRBV2 and TRBJ2-1, is EPEVTQTPSHQVTQMGQEVILRCVPISNHLYFYWYRQILGQKVEFLVSFYNNEISEKSEIFDDQFSVERPDGSNFTLKIRSTKLEDSAMYFCASGWLSGGNEQFFGPGTRLTVL.